This entry is about one T cell receptor (beta chain). Its antigen is still unknown. This CDR3 region has 15 residues. The V gene lost 5 bases and the J gene lost 0 bases, with 14 bases spanning the gap. The germline CDR1 and CDR2 sequences are SGHRS and YFSETQ. This specimen belongs to a study of vaccination and CD4 T cells after COVID-19. The overall study: Of the convalescent patients, who were SARS-CoV-2 positive by nasal swab PCR, about 10 had mild and one severe disease. Sampling that followed vaccination took place a median around 70 days after dose two, within a range of 14 to 241.

Treatment meaning: approximately nine-day PBMC culture with coronavirus spike peptide pools or control peptides (ViraFEST assay). The Oncomine TCR Beta short-read assay sequenced DNA from cultured CD4+ T cells. The source of extracted genomic DNA was cultured CD4+ T cells. TCRdb used MiXCR to reprocess the PCR reads, holding one entry per CDR3 protein. The table records roughly 5,300 distinct CDR3 sequences, 48% of them present only once. The chain has TRBV5-1 and TRBJ1-1; possible D gene TRBD1, 5 bases. This TCR came from a human donor who had recovered from COVID-19. The sample comprised CD4+ T cells from blood, cultured in vitro. CDR3 residues: CASRTVGAVNTEAFF. The DNA of the CDR3 is TGCGCCAGCAGGACCGTCGGGGCAGTGAACACTGAAGCTTTCTTT.